The 18 T cell receptor beta chains in this list originate from one sample, sequenced in a study of CD8 T cells in ankylosing spondylitis. TCRdb used MiXCR to reprocess the 5' RACE reads, holding one entry per CDR3 protein. The table includes 300,000 to 400,000 distinct CDR3 sequences, 20% to 25% detected once. The sequenced sample consisted of blood, either unsorted or a sorted T cell fraction (not recorded which). The receptor set was obtained from a male donor with ankylosing spondylitis or in good health (not recorded which).

This clonotype has a handful of counts. The rearrangement joins TRBV12-3 or TRBV12-4 to TRBJ2-2; 7 bases fit TRBD2. CDR3 length: 16 residues. V was pared by 1 base and J by 3 bases, with 5 bases of the junction left unmatched. The CDR3 sequence is CASSLGLAEYTGELFF. The CDR3 DNA reads TGTGCCAGCAGTTTAGGTCTAGCGGAGTACACCGGGGAGCTGTTTTTT.

This clonotype was counted at least ten times. The chain couples TRBV12-3 or TRBV12-4 to TRBJ2-7; no clear D. This CDR3 has 13 amino acids. The V and J ends lost 1 base and 6 bases respectively, with 10 bases between them. This CDR3 is CASSLDGAVEQYF. The CDR3 DNA sequence: TGTGCCAGCAGTTTAGATGGAGCCGTCGAGCAGTACTTC.

The chain uses TRBV2 and TRBJ2-1; D remains ambiguous. This CDR3 region has 11 residues. V was shortened by 8 bases and J by 2 bases, with 4 bases between the two germline ends. Germline lookup yields CDR1 SNHLY and CDR2 FYNNEI. CDR3 protein: CASLAYNEQFF. DNA of the CDR3: TGTGCCAGCCTCGCCTACAATGAGCAGTTCTTC.

The chain has TRBV3-1 and TRBJ2-1; TRBD2 aligns across 15 bases. The length of the CDR3 is 20 residues. The V gene end was trimmed by 3 bases and the J gene end by 4 bases; junction bases not matched to a gene: 13. CDR1 and CDR2 (germline): LGHDT, YNNKEL (reference sequence). The CDR3 spells CASSHEGGTSGGSGYNEQFF. The CDR3 DNA reads TGTGCCAGCAGCCACGAGGGCGGGACTAGCGGGGGGTCTGGATACAATGAGCAGTTCTTC.

V usage is TRBV20-1 and J usage is TRBJ2-1; the D is unclear. The V and J ends lost 0 bases and 0 bases respectively, with 9 bases between them. The CDR3 has 15 amino acids. From germline, CDR1 is DFQATT and CDR2 SNEGSKA (reference sequence). This CDR3 is CSARDLSSSYNEQFF. The CDR3 nucleotides read TGCAGTGCTAGAGATTTATCTAGCTCCTACAATGAGCAGTTCTTC.

V is TRBV9 and J is TRBJ2-7, with 8 positions matching TRBD2. V lost 0 bases, J lost 0 bases, and 2 bases stayed unmatched. Germline assignment: CDR1 SGDLS and CDR2 YYNGEE. The CDR3 is 15 amino acids. Written as DNA, the CDR3 is TGTGCCAGCAGCGTAGCGGGACTAGTCTCCTACGAGCAGTACTTC. Translated, it gives CASSVAGLVSYEQYF.

V usage is TRBV3-1 and J usage is TRBJ2-7; a weak D match, TRBD1 (6 bases). The CDR3 is made up of 15 amino acids. Germline V lookup: CDR1 LGHDT, CDR2 YNNKEL (reference sequence). Trimming pared 0 bases from V and 4 bases from J, leaving 13 bases between. In nucleotides, the CDR3 is TGTGCCAGCAGCCAAGAGACAGGCTACGGGTACGAGCAGTACTTC. This encodes CASSQETGYGYEQYF.

This clonotype was detected only once. This rearrangement joins TRBV7-9 to TRBJ2-5, with D uncertain. The germline CDR1 and CDR2 sequences are SEHNR and FQNEAQ (reference sequence). The CDR3 has 15 amino acids. V lost 1 base to trimming and J lost 0 bases, with 9 bases between them. CDR3 DNA sequence: TGTGCCAGCAGCTTAGTTGTGGGGTACCAAGAGACCCAGTACTTC. Translating it yields CASSLVVGYQETQYF.

This clonotype was detected only a few times. The genes are TRBV3-1 and TRBJ2-3; unclear D gene. The CDR3 has 14 amino acids. CDR1 is LGHDT and CDR2 is YNNKEL in the germline V gene (reference sequence). V was trimmed by 0 bases and J by 4 bases, leaving 8 bases between them. As DNA, the CDR3 is TGTGCCAGCAGCCAAGACTTACCTTCAGATACGCAGTATTTT. Its protein product is CASSQDLPSDTQYF.

The sample holds a few counts of this clonotype. V gene TRBV4-1 combines with J gene TRBJ2-3, with a weak D call TRBD2 (5 bases). This CDR3 has 14 amino acids. V was cut by 5 bases and J by 3 bases, with 12 bases left in between. Looked up from germline, CDR1 is MGHRA and CDR2 is YSYEKL. CDR3 residues: CASSRIGGTDTQYF. The CDR3 DNA is TGCGCCAGCAGCAGGATAGGCGGGACAGATACGCAGTATTTT.

J is TRBJ2-3 and V is TRBV4-2; D may be TRBD2 (5 bases). CDR3 length: 17 residues. Germline lookup yields CDR1 LGHNA and CDR2 YNFKEQ. V dropped 0 bases and J dropped 3 bases, with 16 bases sitting between them. CDR3 nucleotides: TGTGCCAGCAGCCAAGAAGTGGGAGCCACCGGGACAGATACGCAGTATTTT. It yields the protein CASSQEVGATGTDTQYF.

The chain recombines TRBV5-1 with TRBJ2-5, with 11 positions matching TRBD2. Germline loops: CDR1 SGHRS, CDR2 YFSETQ. The CDR3 length is 16 residues. V shed 3 bases, J shed 5 bases, and the junction held 9 bases outside the gene matches. CDR3 amino acids: CASSWAGLADKETQYF. In DNA, the CDR3 is TGCGCCAGCAGCTGGGCGGGACTAGCGGACAAGGAGACCCAGTACTTC.

This clonotype has only a few counts. The rearrangement joins TRBV7-9 to TRBJ2-3; 7 nucleotides align to TRBD1. Germline trimming cut 5 bases from V and 2 bases from J; bases unmatched to any gene: 7. CDR1 is SEHNR and CDR2 is FQNEAQ in the germline V gene (reference sequence). CDR3 length equals 15 residues. The CDR3 protein is CASSQGQTYTDTQYF. CDR3 DNA sequence: TGTGCCAGCAGCCAGGGACAGACATACACAGATACGCAGTATTTT.

This clonotype appeared many times. CDR3 residues: CASSPGTDTQYF. CDR3 DNA sequence: TGTGCCAGCAGTCCCGGTACAGATACGCAGTATTTT. The chain joins TRBV12-3 or TRBV12-4 to TRBJ2-3; D gene unclear. The CDR3 sequence is 12 residues long. Trimming took 5 bases from V and 3 from J, leaving 6 bases between them.

The chain joins TRBV29-1 to TRBJ2-2; TRBD1 aligns across 9 bases. Germline trimming cut 3 bases from V and 6 bases from J; bases unmatched to any gene: 2. The CDR3 covers 13 residues. Germline V lookup: CDR1 SQVTM, CDR2 ANQGSEA. CDR3 protein: CSVERTGAGELFF. CDR3 nucleotide sequence: TGCAGCGTTGAGAGGACAGGGGCCGGGGAGCTGTTTTTT.

The gene calls are TRBV29-1 and TRBJ2-1; 14 bases fit TRBD2. The junction had 13 bases not matched to a gene; V was cut back by 7 bases and J by 5 bases. Germline loops: CDR1 SQVTM, CDR2 ANQGSEA. The length of the CDR3 is 17 residues. CDR3 loop: CSAEPGLAGVPNNEQFF. CDR3 in DNA: TGCAGCGCCGAACCGGGACTAGCGGGGGTACCAAACAATGAGCAGTTCTTC.

This clonotype was picked up a small number of times. The chain uses TRBV10-3 and TRBJ2-3; D remains unclear. This CDR3 has 17 amino acids. Germline lookup yields CDR1 ENHRY and CDR2 SYGVKD. Trimming removed 0 bases from V and 0 bases from J, with 13 bases in between. The CDR3 DNA reads as TGTGCCATCAGTGAGTCGATCTCCGGGTTAAGCACAGATACGCAGTATTTT. It is translated as CAISESISGLSTDTQYF.

This chain connects TRBV20-1 to TRBJ2-7, with 7 bases that match TRBD1. This CDR3 is built from 14 residues. Germline CDR1 reads DFQATT; CDR2 reads SNEGSKA (reference sequence). V lost 5 bases, J lost 3 bases, and 10 bases stayed unmatched. The CDR3 DNA sequence: TGCAGTGCTGCCGATTCGGGACAGAACTACGAGCAGTACTTC. Translated: CSAADSGQNYEQYF.